Listed here are 30 T cell receptor beta chains from one sample, sequenced in a study of radiotherapy plus CTLA-4 blockade in lung cancer. The table came from immunoSEQ multiplex PCR; TCRdb's copy has only in-frame clones and leaves some out. The table records tens of thousands of clones, around 87% of them present only once. The specimen was peripheral blood, collected from a patient treated with radiotherapy plus ipilimumab. These receptors all stem from a human donor with non-small cell lung cancer who had stable disease on radiotherapy plus ipilimumab.

As regards this clone: A junction end diverges from the germline sequence, so it may reflect a read error. The gene calls are TRBV7-7 and TRBJ2-2; D tentatively reads TRBD1 or TRBD2 (6 bases each). CDR3 length: 15 amino acids. Germline V gene data show CDR1 as SSHAT and CDR2 as FNYEAQ (reference sequence). CDR3 sequence (DNA): TGTGCTAGCAGCTTAGGAGGGGGGCCCACCGGGGAGCTGTTTTTT. This sequence encodes CASSLGGGPTGELFF. Complete variable domain (other parts from reference TRBV7-7 and TRBJ2-2): GAGVSQSPRYKVTKRGQDVTLRCDPISSHATLYWYQQALGQGPEFLTYFNYEAQPDKSGLPSDRFSAERPEGSISTLTIQRTEQRDSAMYRCASSLGGGPTGELFFGEGSRLTVL.

The chain combines TRBV5-7 with TRBJ2-7, with 7 bases identical to TRBD1. Being an ORF, TRBV5-7 has a function that is uncertain. The CDR3 spans 13 residues. V lost 2 bases and J lost 4; bases outside the gene matches: 3. The CDR3 loop is CASSLQGTYEQYF. The DNA for the CDR3 is TGTGCCAGCAGCTTACAGGGGACGTACGAGCAGTACTTC.

The chain carries TRBV6-5 and TRBJ1-2; D is perhaps TRBD1 (6 bases). Trimming stripped 6 bases from V and 0 bases from J, with 11 bases between. The germline gives CDR1 MNHEY, CDR2 SVGAGI. CDR3 length: 14 amino acids. Here the CDR3 DNA reads TGTGCCAGCAGACCACAGGGAGCTAACTATGGCTACACCTTC. It encodes CASRPQGANYGYTF.

The rearrangement joins TRBV10-2 to TRBJ2-5; 12 nucleotides align to TRBD1. Trimming cost V 11 bases and J 5 bases; bases outside gene matches: 9. The V gene's germline CDR1 is WSHSY and CDR2 SAAADI. CDR3 length equals 14 residues. CDR3 in DNA: TGCGCCGCGGGGGACAGGGGGCGCGTCGAGACCCAGTACTTC. Its translation is CAAGDRGRVETQYF.

The chain's CDR3 is CASSLGTSIRSTDTQYF. The CDR3 region has the DNA TGTGCCAGCAGCTTAGGTACTTCGATAAGGAGCACAGATACGCAGTATTTT. This chain connects TRBV11-2 to TRBJ2-3; D remains unclear. Germline V gives CDR1 SGHAT, CDR2 FQNNGV. V lost 1 base and J lost 0, with 14 bases in between. CDR3 length: 17 residues.

This clone has just one count. The chain employs TRBV2 and TRBJ1-1, with no clear D. The CDR3 runs to 12 residues. From germline, CDR1 is SNHLY and CDR2 FYNNEI. Trimming left V 3 bases short and J 11 bases short, with 13 bases between. Here the CDR3 reads CASSDPPKGAFF. For the CDR3, the DNA is TGTGCCAGCAGTGACCCTCCCAAAGGGGCTTTCTTT.

The chain recombines TRBV28 with TRBJ2-7; no firm D call. CDR3 length: 12 amino acids. The V gene lost 5 bases and the J gene lost 6 bases, with 11 bases spanning the gap. In germline, CDR1 is MDHEN, CDR2 SYDVKM. The CDR3 protein is CASSMQRFEQYF. The CDR3 nucleotides are TGTGCCAGCAGTATGCAACGGTTCGAGCAGTACTTC.

The chain uses TRBV6-5 and TRBJ1-1; 7 nucleotides line up with TRBD1. This CDR3 is 14 amino acids long. Trimming removed 7 bases from V and 4 bases from J; junction bases left unmatched: 9. Germline CDR1 is MNHEY and CDR2 is SVGAGI. The CDR3 is CASTPPTGSTEAFF. The CDR3 DNA is TGTGCCAGCACCCCACCGACAGGGAGCACTGAAGCTTTCTTT.

V usage is TRBV20-1 and J usage is TRBJ2-7; 7 nucleotides agree with TRBD1. Germline V CDR1 and CDR2: DFQATT, SNEGSKA (reference sequence). The CDR3 totals 11 residues. Trimming removed 5 bases from V and 4 bases from J; junction bases left unmatched: 2. The CDR3, as DNA: TGCAGTGCTTCGACAGGGTACGAGCAGTACTTC. This sequence encodes CSASTGYEQYF.

This chain joins TRBV7-2 and TRBJ2-1; 8 bases are a match to TRBD2. In germline, CDR1 is SGHTA, CDR2 FQGNSA. The V gene end was trimmed by 5 bases and the J gene end by 6 bases; junction bases not matched to a gene: 9. The CDR3 covers 15 residues. For the CDR3, the DNA is TGTGCCAGCAGCCCACGGGGACTAGGGACCAATGAGCAGTTCTTC. This sequence encodes CASSPRGLGTNEQFF.

CDR3 amino acids: CASSTTGGSPLHF. In nucleotides, the CDR3 is TGTGCCAGCAGTACCACAGGGGGTTCACCCCTCCACTTT. This chain links TRBV6-5 with TRBJ1-6, with TRBD1 identical over 8 bases. Germline-derived CDR1 and CDR2 are MNHEY and SVGAGI. V lost 5 bases to trimming and J lost 9 bases; unmatched junction nucleotides: 3. The CDR3 runs to 13 residues.

This chain uses TRBV10-3 with TRBJ2-1; tentative D call: TRBD2 (6 bases). Germline values: CDR1 ENHRY, CDR2 SYGVKD. V was clipped by 8 bases and J by 6 bases, with 8 bases between them. The CDR3 extends over 11 amino acids. The CDR3, as DNA: TGTGCCATCGGGGGGTTCAATGAGCAGTTCTTC. It specifies CAIGGFNEQFF.

The V gene is TRBV6-5, the J gene TRBJ1-1; the match to TRBD1 covers 10 bases. The V and J ends lost 4 bases and 3 bases, in that order; junction bases with no gene match: 5. The CDR3 runs to 15 residues. Germline lookup yields CDR1 MNHEY and CDR2 SVGAGI. The chain's CDR3 is CASSFAGTGDTEAFF. CDR3 sequence (DNA): TGTGCCAGCAGTTTTGCCGGGACAGGGGACACTGAAGCTTTCTTT.

This chain links TRBV19 with TRBJ2-3; TRBD1 might be the D (6 bases). The CDR3 runs 13 residues. Germline V lookup: CDR1 LNHDA, CDR2 SQIVND (reference sequence). V was shortened by 4 bases and J by 9 bases, with 14 bases between the two germline ends. CDR3 in DNA: TGTGCCAGTAGTACCCCCGGGACACCGACGCAGTATTTT. The encoded protein is CASSTPGTPTQYF.

This sequence joins TRBV15 and TRBJ2-5, with D perhaps assigned TRBD1 or TRBD2 (6 bases each). Trimming pared 1 base from V and 5 bases from J, leaving 14 bases between. The germline gives CDR1 LNHNV, CDR2 YYDKDF (reference sequence). This CDR3 region has 15 residues. CDR3 in amino acids: CATSRGWGASETQYF. The DNA for the CDR3 is TGTGCCACCAGCAGAGGGTGGGGGGCGTCGGAGACCCAGTACTTC.

V usage is TRBV30 and J usage is TRBJ1-5; 7 bases map to TRBD1. Germline V lookup: CDR1 GTSNPN, CDR2 SVGIG (reference sequence). The length of the CDR3 is 13 residues. J gave up 12 bases and V 1 base, and 9 bases lay outside the gene matches. CDR3: CAWSANRDSHQHF. DNA of the CDR3: TGTGCCTGGAGTGCAAACCGGGACAGCCACCAGCATTTT.

V gene TRBV9 combines with J gene TRBJ1-3, with D possibly TRBD1 on 6 matching bases. There are 15 residues in the CDR3. Germline CDR1 and CDR2: SGDLS and YYNGEE. The V end lost 4 bases, the J end lost 3 bases, and 14 bases lay between the germline ends. CDR3 bases: TGTGCCAGCAGCCCCCGGGAGGGGGTTGGAAACACCATATATTTT. Translated: CASSPREGVGNTIYF.

The chain recombines TRBV30 with TRBJ2-5, with TRBD2 identical over 10 bases. The CDR3 sequence is 15 residues long. The germline V gene encodes CDR1 GTSNPN and CDR2 SVGIG (reference sequence). V trimming: 2 bases; J trimming: 5 bases; junction bases outside the gene matches: 8. As DNA, the CDR3 is TGTGCCTGGAGTACGCTAGCGGGAGCGGTGGAGACCCAGTACTTC. Its translation: CAWSTLAGAVETQYF.

The chain recombines TRBV29-1 with TRBJ2-7, with 8 bases that match TRBD2. Germline V gives CDR1 SQVTM, CDR2 ANQGSEA. This CDR3 comprises 13 residues. J lost 3 bases, V lost 7 bases, and 8 bases had no gene match. The CDR3 spells CSAAGGPLYEQYF. The CDR3 DNA follows: TGCAGCGCCGCGGGAGGACCACTCTACGAGCAGTACTTC.

V is TRBV6-1 and J is TRBJ1-1; D remains unclear. The CDR3 is 13 residues long. CDR1 is MNHNS and CDR2 is SASEGT in the germline V gene. Trimming cost V 7 bases and J 0 bases, with 9 bases left between them. The CDR3 DNA sequence: TGTGCCAGCAAGAGCACCCTGAACACTGAAGCTTTCTTT. Translating gives CASKSTLNTEAFF.

The genes are TRBV9 and TRBJ2-3, with TRBD2 matching over 9 bases. Germline V CDR1 and CDR2: SGDLS, YYNGEE. V trimming: 0 bases; J trimming: 8 bases; junction bases outside the gene matches: 10. The CDR3 sequence is 16 residues long. The chain's CDR3 is CASSVDKAGGNFTQYF. In DNA form, the CDR3 reads TGTGCCAGCAGCGTAGACAAAGCGGGGGGAAATTTTACGCAGTATTTT.

The chain links TRBV18 to TRBJ2-1; 12 positions match TRBD2. The V and J ends lost 6 bases and 4 bases, in that order; junction bases with no gene match: 10. Germline V gene lookup returns CDR1 KGHSH and CDR2 LQKENI. This CDR3 has 17 amino acids. The CDR3 loop reads CASSLRTSGNKYNEQFF. The CDR3 DNA sequence: TGTGCCAGCTCCCTTAGGACTAGCGGGAATAAGTACAATGAGCAGTTCTTC.

This rearrangement joins TRBV19 to TRBJ1-5; D is perhaps TRBD1 (5 bases). Trimming removed 3 bases from V and 0 bases from J, with 18 bases in between. The V gene's germline CDR1 is LNHDA and CDR2 SQIVND (reference sequence). CDR3 length equals 18 residues. The DNA for the CDR3 is TGTGCCAGTAGTATCCGGGACGGATGGTCCCATAGCAATCAGCCCCAGCATTTT. Residues: CASSIRDGWSHSNQPQHF.

The genes are TRBV5-6 and TRBJ2-7; D remains unclear. The V gene lost 4 bases and the J gene lost 0 bases, with 14 bases spanning the gap. The germline gives CDR1 SGHDT, CDR2 YYEEEE. CDR3 length equals 15 residues. CDR3 DNA: TGTGCCAGCAGCAAAGGAATAGGGAACTCCTACGAGCAGTACTTC. Encoded protein: CASSKGIGNSYEQYF.

This sequence joins TRBV28 and TRBJ2-3; 11 bases map to TRBD2. V shed 6 bases, J shed 2 bases, and the junction held 10 bases outside the gene matches. This CDR3 is built from 17 residues. Germline V gives CDR1 MDHEN, CDR2 SYDVKM. CDR3 loop: CASRATLAGALTDTQYF. The DNA of the CDR3 is TGTGCCAGCAGGGCTACACTAGCGGGGGCCCTCACAGATACGCAGTATTTT.

The chain has TRBV19 and TRBJ2-6, with D unresolved. The CDR3 covers 16 residues. Germline V gene lookup returns CDR1 LNHDA and CDR2 SQIVND (reference sequence). V was trimmed by 1 base and J by 5 bases, leaving 12 bases between them. The CDR3 region has the DNA TGTGCCAGTAGTATAGGAAGGACCTCCCGGGCCAACGTCCTGACTTTC. This codes for CASSIGRTSRANVLTF. The whole variable domain, filled in from reference TRBV19 and TRBJ2-6, reads DGGITQSPKYLFRKEGQNVTLSCEQNLNHDAMYWYRQDPGQGLRLIYYSQIVNDFQKGDIAEGYSVSREKKESFPLTVTSAQKNPTAFYLCASSIGRTSRANVLTFGAGSRLTVL.

This clone was found once. The chain recombines TRBV9 with TRBJ1-2; no reliable D call. Germline V gives CDR1 SGDLS, CDR2 YYNGEE. V shed 3 bases and J shed 5 bases, with 17 bases lying between them. CDR3 length: 15 residues. The CDR3, as DNA: TGTGCCAGCAGCGCATACAGCGATCCCAATTATGGCTACACCTTC. Protein: CASSAYSDPNYGYTF.

This clone was seen just once. The CDR3 DNA reads TGTGCCAGCAGCGCAGCTCCGACAGGGGGCCTGGAGACCCAGTACTTC. This sequence encodes CASSAAPTGGLETQYF. This chain links TRBV9 with TRBJ2-5, with 10 bases aligning to TRBD1. Trimming took 3 bases from V and 5 from J; bases not matched to a gene: 10. Germline V CDR1 and CDR2: SGDLS, YYNGEE. CDR3 length equals 16 residues.

A few counts support this clone. The chain links TRBV28 to TRBJ2-1; TRBD2 might be the D (5 bases). This CDR3 contains 14 residues. The germline V gene encodes CDR1 MDHEN and CDR2 SYDVKM. Trimming pared 8 bases from V and 0 bases from J, leaving 11 bases between. CDR3 sequence (DNA): TGTGCCAGCTTAAGCGGTAGCTCCTACAATGAGCAGTTCTTC. Translated, it gives CASLSGSSYNEQFF.

The V call is TRBV2, the J call TRBJ2-1; D might be TRBD2 (7 bases). The CDR3 contains 15 residues. From germline, CDR1 is SNHLY and CDR2 FYNNEI. Trimming stripped 6 bases from V and 3 bases from J, with 15 bases between. The CDR3 DNA follows: TGTGCCAGCAGCCCTCCGGGGGGCGGCTACAATGAGCAGTTCTTC. Amino acids: CASSPPGGGYNEQFF.